This passage covers 28 T cell receptor beta chains from one sample sequenced in a study of T-cell memory formation after mild COVID-19. TCRdb itself ran the 5' RACE reads through MiXCR, one entry per CDR3 protein. The sample shows 350,000 to 550,000 distinct CDR3 sequences, 15% to 20% of them seen only once. The sequencing sample was made of PBMCs or a T cell subset sorted from them (not recorded which). The receptors derive from a man between 18 and 35 years old who had mild COVID-19 (a few samples of this study predate the infection). Cell type and time point are not known.

The CDR3 sequence is CASSQDLAGRNEQFF. CDR3 nucleotides: TGCGCCAGCAGCCAAGATCTAGCGGGCAGAAATGAGCAGTTCTTC. J is TRBJ2-1 and V is TRBV4-3, with 8 positions matching TRBD2. From germline, CDR1 is LGHNA and CDR2 YSLEER. The CDR3 sequence is 15 residues long. Losses at the gene ends were 0 bases for V and 7 bases for J; bases not matched to a gene: 5.

This clonotype was found a few times. This chain connects TRBV5-1 to TRBJ1-3; D gene unclear. The CDR3 runs 15 residues. CDR1 is SGHRS and CDR2 is YFSETQ in the germline V gene. V lost 2 bases, J lost 0 bases, and 9 bases lay in between. The CDR3 reads CASSFGGNSGNTIYF. CDR3 DNA: TGCGCCAGCAGCTTTGGAGGGAACTCTGGAAACACCATATATTTT.

V is TRBV4-1 and J is TRBJ2-5; D gene unclear. CDR1 is MGHRA and CDR2 is YSYEKL in the germline V gene. The germline V and J ends were trimmed by 3 bases and 2 bases, with 16 bases remaining between them. CDR3 size: 16 residues. CDR3 protein: CASSHVRSHVQETQYF. The CDR3 DNA sequence: TGCGCCAGCAGCCACGTCAGGTCCCACGTGCAAGAGACCCAGTACTTC.

The chain recombines TRBV3-1 with TRBJ2-4, with a weak D call TRBD1 (5 bases). The germline V gene has CDR1 LGHDT and CDR2 YNNKEL (reference sequence). The CDR3 has 13 amino acids. Trimming shortened V by 4 bases and J by 5 bases, and 9 bases separated the two germline ends. The CDR3 sequence is CASSLGVENIQYF. The CDR3 DNA is TGTGCCAGCAGCCTAGGGGTCGAAAACATTCAGTACTTC. The full variable domain, its missing parts supplied by reference TRBV3-1 and TRBJ2-4, is DTAVSQTPKYLVTQMGNDKSIKCEQNLGHDTMYWYKQDSKKFLKIMFSYNNKELIINETVPNRFSPKSPDKAHLNLHINSLELGDSAVYFCASSLGVENIQYFGAGTRLSVL.

The chain couples TRBV7-3 to TRBJ1-1, with 7 bases that match TRBD1. Germline V gives CDR1 SGHTA, CDR2 FQGTGA. The CDR3 totals 14 residues. V lost 2 bases to trimming and J lost 4 bases; unmatched junction nucleotides: 4. CDR3 bases: TGTGCCAGCAGCTTATACAGGGGTAGCACTGAAGCTTTCTTT. Protein: CASSLYRGSTEAFF.

This clonotype appeared a few times. V usage is TRBV5-1 and J usage is TRBJ1-1, with 7 bases fitting TRBD1. V shed 4 bases and J 1 base; nucleotides not matched to a gene: 7. Looked up from germline, CDR1 is SGHRS and CDR2 is YFSETQ. The CDR3 is made up of 15 amino acids. The DNA for the CDR3 is TGCGCCAGCAGCCAACGACAGGGAGGGAACACTGAAGCTTTCTTT. Its translation is CASSQRQGGNTEAFF. Variable domain in full (rest from reference TRBV5-1 and TRBJ1-1): KAGVTQTPRYLIKTRGQQVTLSCSPISGHRSVSWYQQTPGQGLQFLFEYFSETQRNKGNFPGRFSGRQFSNSRSEMNVSTLELGDSALYLCASSQRQGGNTEAFFGQGTRLTVV.

The gene calls are TRBV10-3 and TRBJ2-1; D may be TRBD2 (6 bases). V lost 0 bases and J lost 9, with 15 bases in between. The CDR3 runs 15 residues. CDR1 is ENHRY and CDR2 is SYGVKD in the germline V gene. The CDR3 loop reads CAISESVGLAIEQFF. Here the CDR3 DNA reads TGTGCCATCAGTGAGTCTGTCGGGCTAGCGATTGAGCAGTTCTTC.

The chain carries TRBV3-1 and TRBJ2-3, with D unresolved. CDR1 and CDR2 (germline): LGHDT, YNNKEL (reference sequence). The length of the CDR3 is 16 residues. Trimming took 1 base from V and 5 from J, leaving 16 bases between them. This chain's CDR3 is CASSQGVSRSRDTQYF. In nucleotides, the CDR3 is TGTGCCAGCAGCCAAGGTGTTAGTCGTAGTAGAGATACGCAGTATTTT.

This clonotype was counted a few times. The J gene is TRBJ2-1, the V gene TRBV7-3; no clear D gene. The CDR3 has 13 amino acids. CDR1 is SGHTA and CDR2 is FQGTGA in the germline V gene. Trimming pared 5 bases from V and 6 bases from J, leaving 11 bases between. The CDR3 region is CASSPEWGNEQFF. The CDR3 bases are TGTGCCAGCAGCCCCGAATGGGGCAATGAGCAGTTCTTC.

The chain employs TRBV7-3 and TRBJ1-6, with D hard to call. The CDR3 has 16 amino acids. CDR1 is SGHTA and CDR2 is FQGTGA in the germline V gene. The V and J ends lost 1 base and 9 bases respectively, with 16 bases between them. CDR3 amino acids: CASSLKAPPDGSPLHF. In nucleotides, the CDR3 is TGTGCCAGCAGCTTAAAGGCACCGCCGGACGGTTCACCCCTCCACTTT.

This clonotype was seen a few times. The chain uses TRBV3-1 and TRBJ2-6; tentatively, D is TRBD1 or TRBD2 (5 bases each). V was trimmed by 3 bases and J by 0 bases, leaving 9 bases between them. The length of the CDR3 is 16 residues. CDR1 LGHDT and CDR2 YNNKEL come from the germline V gene (reference sequence). For the CDR3, the DNA is TGTGCCAGCAGCCAGTGGGGGAGCTCTGGGGCCAACGTCCTGACTTTC. This sequence encodes CASSQWGSSGANVLTF.

In this sample, this clonotype turned up a few times. The J gene is TRBJ2-1, the V gene TRBV7-8; 14 bases agree with TRBD2. CDR1 and CDR2 from the germline V gene are SGHVS and FQNEAQ. The length of the CDR3 is 16 residues. V dropped 5 bases and J dropped 8; count of bases not matched to a gene: 8. DNA of the CDR3: TGTGCCAGCAGCCCCTGGACTAGCGGGGGGCTGGATGAGCAGTTCTTC. This codes for CASSPWTSGGLDEQFF.

This clonotype came up a few times. The rearrangement links TRBV25-1 to TRBJ2-1; TRBD2 is a possible D gene (7 bases). Germline loops: CDR1 MGHDK, CDR2 SYGVNS. This CDR3 comprises 15 residues. Trimming took off 8 bases at V and 4 bases at J, with 18 bases between the two ends. The CDR3 coding sequence is TGTGCCAGCCGGATGGGGGCGGGGGAATACAATGAGCAGTTCTTC. Translation gives CASRMGAGEYNEQFF.

This chain joins TRBV7-2 and TRBJ2-3; TRBD2 aligns across 8 bases. CDR1 and CDR2 (germline): SGHTA, FQGNSA. The CDR3 spans 14 residues. Trimming removed 4 bases from V and 11 bases from J; junction bases left unmatched: 11. CDR3 nucleotides: TGTGCCAGCAGCTCGGGGGGGGGCGAAGGTAAGCAGTATTTT. It codes for CASSSGGGEGKQYF. Full variable domain (remainder filled in from reference TRBV7-2 and TRBJ2-3): GAGVSQSPSNKVTEKGKDVELRCDPISGHTALYWYRQSLGQGLEFLIYFQGNSAPDKSGLPSDRFSAERTGGSVSTLTIQRTQQEDSAVYLCASSSGGGEGKQYFGPGTRLTVL.

The CDR3 region has the DNA TGTGCCAGCAGCCCGGGTAAACTGTTTTTT. It encodes CASSPGKLFF. This rearrangement joins TRBV27 to TRBJ1-4; D unclear. The CDR3 contains 10 residues. Trimming stripped 6 bases from V and 11 bases from J, with 7 bases between. Germline CDR1 and CDR2: MNHEY and SMNVEV (reference sequence).

V is TRBV6-5 and J is TRBJ2-1; a possible D gene is TRBD1 (5 bases). Germline loops: CDR1 MNHEY, CDR2 SVGAGI. The CDR3 totals 14 residues. V shed 1 base and J shed 3 bases, with 7 bases lying between them. CDR3 protein: CASSYWGRYNEQFF. CDR3 DNA: TGTGCCAGCAGTTACTGGGGCCGCTACAATGAGCAGTTCTTC.

A few counts support this clonotype. The CDR3, as DNA: TGTGCCAGCAGAACAGGGGGCGGGAGCAATCAGCCCCAGCATTTT. This translates into CASRTGGGSNQPQHF. V and J are TRBV6-6 and TRBJ1-5; 9 nucleotides match TRBD1. Trimming removed 6 bases from V and 1 base from J; junction bases left unmatched: 4. The germline gives CDR1 MNHNY, CDR2 SVGAGI (reference sequence). This CDR3 is 15 amino acids long.

This clonotype was seen a few times. The chain uses TRBV20-1 and TRBJ2-7; perhaps D is TRBD1 or TRBD2 (5 bases each). CDR3 size: 12 residues. Germline V gene data show CDR1 as DFQATT and CDR2 as SNEGSKA (reference sequence). V dropped 3 bases and J dropped 9 bases, with 15 bases sitting between them. This CDR3 reads CSARGDQRGQYV. Written as DNA, the CDR3 is TGCAGTGCTAGGGGGGACCAACGGGGGCAGTACGTC.

V is TRBV3-1 and J is TRBJ2-1, with 11 bases fitting TRBD2. CDR1 LGHDT and CDR2 YNNKEL come from the germline V gene (reference sequence). The V segment lost 3 bases and the J segment 8 bases; nucleotides outside the gene matches: 3. The CDR3 length is 14 residues. The CDR3 protein is CASSHSGGGHEQFF. The CDR3 nucleotides are TGTGCCAGCAGCCATAGCGGGGGGGGTCATGAGCAGTTCTTC.

In its sample, this clonotype was seen a few times. V usage is TRBV4-3 and J usage is TRBJ1-1; 7 bases map to TRBD1. The V and J ends lost 2 bases and 11 bases, in that order; junction bases with no gene match: 8. Germline CDR1 LGHNA, CDR2 YSLEER. This CDR3 spans 13 amino acids. CDR3 amino acids: CASSQFRQGGAFF. CDR3 in DNA: TGCGCCAGCAGCCAATTTAGGCAGGGGGGGGCTTTCTTT.

The chain employs TRBV24-1 and TRBJ2-3; 9 bases align to TRBD2. V shed 3 bases, J shed 1 base, and the junction held 4 bases outside the gene matches. The CDR3 has 16 amino acids. Germline assignment: CDR1 KGHDR and CDR2 SFDVKD. The CDR3 coding sequence is TGTGCCACCAGTGATCGGTCTAGCGGGGGCACAGATACGCAGTATTTT. It encodes CATSDRSSGGTDTQYF.

This clonotype was counted many times. This chain links TRBV10-2 with TRBJ1-3; possibly TRBD1 for D (5 bases). CDR3 length: 14 amino acids. Trimming shortened V by 6 bases and J by 4 bases, and 13 bases separated the two germline ends. Per germline, CDR1 WSHSY and CDR2 SAAADI. The CDR3 DNA follows: TGCGCCAGCAGGCCCCAGGGAATCGGAAACACCATATATTTT. It translates to CASRPQGIGNTIYF.

There are many counts of this clonotype. The rearrangement uses TRBV9 and TRBJ2-3, with TRBD2 identical over 10 bases. The CDR3 covers 17 residues. The V gene end was trimmed by 0 bases and the J gene end by 0 bases; junction bases not matched to a gene: 4. Per germline, CDR1 SGDLS and CDR2 YYNGEE. CDR3 DNA sequence: TGTGCCAGCAGCGTAGGACTAGCGGGTGGGAGCACAGATACGCAGTATTTT. Amino acid sequence: CASSVGLAGGSTDTQYF.

This clonotype was seen a single time. The J gene is TRBJ1-6, the V gene TRBV28, with 7 positions matching TRBD1. Germline loops: CDR1 MDHEN, CDR2 SYDVKM. After removal of 5 bases from V and 4 bases from J, the junction contained 8 bases not matched to a gene. This CDR3 spans 16 amino acids. The CDR3 spells CASSRGQGSYNSPLHF. The CDR3 nucleotides are TGTGCCAGCAGTAGGGGGCAGGGCTCATATAATTCACCCCTCCACTTT.

This chain connects TRBV5-1 to TRBJ1-1; 9 bases match TRBD1. After removal of 6 bases from V and 3 bases from J, the junction contained 3 bases not matched to a gene. The CDR3 runs to 13 residues. CDR1 is SGHRS, CDR2 YFSETQ, per germline. The CDR3 sequence: CASTDRGYTEAFF. The CDR3 nucleotides read TGCGCCAGCACGGACAGGGGCTACACTGAAGCTTTCTTT.

The V and J genes are TRBV7-9 and TRBJ1-2, with TRBD1 as a possible D gene (5 bases). Germline CDR1 SEHNR, CDR2 FQNEAQ (reference sequence). The CDR3 has 13 amino acids. The V gene lost 4 bases and the J gene lost 4 bases, with 10 bases spanning the gap. The CDR3 region is CASSSQETYGYTF. The CDR3 DNA reads TGTGCCAGCAGCTCACAGGAGACCTATGGCTACACCTTC.

This clonotype appeared many times. The chain has TRBV28 and TRBJ2-7; a possible D gene is TRBD1 (5 bases). V was clipped by 4 bases and J by 3 bases, with 7 bases between them. This CDR3 region has 12 residues. The V gene's germline CDR1 is MDHEN and CDR2 SYDVKM. The CDR3 protein is CASSSDSYEQYV. The CDR3 DNA is TGTGCCAGCAGTTCAGACAGCTACGAGCAGTACGTC.

This clonotype was counted a few times. This chain connects TRBV7-2 to TRBJ2-2; D might be TRBD1 (6 bases). This CDR3 has 13 residues. V shed 3 bases and J shed 6 bases, with 8 bases lying between them. Germline CDR1 is SGHTA and CDR2 is FQGNSA. For the CDR3, the DNA is TGTGCCAGCAGCTTCGGGACATCCGGGGAGCTGTTTTTT. Amino acids: CASSFGTSGELFF.